This T cell receptor beta chain was recorded in a study of shared clonotypes between healthy human individuals. A deep-level run was used for the assay. Clones were sequenced by immunoSEQ multiplex PCR, and TCRdb holds only the in-frame ones, with some missing. This repertoire shows millions of clones, roughly 93% found once; its top ten account for about 0.39%. Comment on this clone: Its antigen is still unknown.

Per the germline V gene, CDR1 is SEHNR and CDR2 is FQNEAQ (reference sequence). The CDR3 has 13 amino acids. V dropped 5 bases and J dropped 7; count of bases not matched to a gene: 7. Study-wide results and limits: The study's rarefaction showed incomplete sorted-subset sequencing despite large depth.

This chain links TRBV7-9 with TRBJ2-7; 8 bases align to TRBD1. This clonotype originated in a man between 18 and 29 years old in good health. Some clones in this sample may be carry-over from other donors' samples. Sequenced sample: naive CD4+ T cells from PBMCs. As to subset: CD45RA+ positively selected. CDR3: CASSPDRDREQYF. The CDR3 region has the DNA TGTGCCAGCAGCCCGGACAGGGATCGAGAGCAGTACTTC.